These 12 T cell receptor beta chains originate from one sample sequenced in a study of regulatory T cells in long-lasting Graves disease. Indicated time point: newly diagnosed GD, antithyroid drugs for less than 3 months. The TCR library was made from RNA that had been extracted from PBMCs in TRIzol. Arm-PCR of CDR3 regions and iRepertoire HTBI primers were the basis on which TCR beta libraries were built. One entry per CDR3 protein results from TCRdb running MiXCR on the multiplex PCR reads. The repertoire holds hundreds of thousands of distinct CDR3 sequences, with 13% as singletons. The sample was also reused in another study, on T cells in Graves' hyperthyroidism and ophthalmopathy.

Sequenced material: peripheral blood mononuclear cells (PBMCs), taken at new diagnosis, from a patient treated with antithyroid drugs. The receptors derive from a man aged 25 to 40 with Graves disease.

This clonotype occurred a few times. V usage is TRBV5-4 and J usage is TRBJ1-1; no firm D call. This CDR3 is 15 amino acids long. Germline V gene data show CDR1 as SGHNT and CDR2 as YYREEE (reference sequence). Trimming took off 2 bases at V and 1 base at J, with 12 bases between the two ends. The CDR3 DNA reads as TGTGCCAGCAGCTTCGGGGAAGGGAGGAACACTGAAGCTTTCTTT. It specifies CASSFGEGRNTEAFF.

This clonotype was counted ten times or more. The genes are TRBV28 and TRBJ2-1; D gene uncertain. The CDR3 sequence is 11 residues long. Trimming shortened V by 2 bases and J by 9 bases, and 5 bases separated the two germline ends. From germline, CDR1 is MDHEN and CDR2 SYDVKM. The CDR3 DNA follows: TGTGCCAGCAGTTTACGGCTTGAGCAGTTCTTC. It encodes CASSLRLEQFF.

This clonotype was seen repeatedly, ten times or more. The rearrangement links TRBV20-1 to TRBJ2-1; TRBD2 matches at 7 bases. Germline CDR1 DFQATT, CDR2 SNEGSKA (reference sequence). The CDR3 runs 14 residues. Trimming took 6 bases from V and 7 from J; bases not matched to a gene: 12. CDR3 sequence: CSAYGGRALNEQFF. The CDR3 DNA reads TGCAGTGCCTACGGGGGGAGGGCCTTAAATGAGCAGTTCTTC.

A remark on this clonotype: One junction end does not reproduce the germline sequence, and a read error may be involved. The genes are TRBV30 and TRBJ2-5, with 8 bases identical to TRBD2. Germline CDR1 reads GTSNPN; CDR2 reads SVGIG (reference sequence). This CDR3 spans 14 amino acids. The DNA of the CDR3 is TGTGCCCGGAGTAGGACTAGCACACAAGAGACCCAGTACTTC. Translating it yields CARSRTSTQETQYF.

This clonotype was observed at least ten times. The chain has TRBV7-2 and TRBJ2-7; D possibly uses TRBD1 or TRBD2 (5 bases each). Per the germline V gene, CDR1 is SGHTA and CDR2 is FQGNSA. Between the trimmed V and J ends, which lost 5 bases and 6 bases, there was a span of 23 bases. The CDR3 loop spans 16 amino acids. The CDR3 region is CASSPGTGPRWSEQYF. The CDR3 coding sequence is TGTGCCAGCAGCCCTGGGACCGGGCCTCGCTGGTCCGAGCAGTACTTC.

This clonotype has at least ten counts. This chain joins TRBV12-3 or TRBV12-4 and TRBJ2-5; TRBD2 matches 7 bases. The CDR3 runs to 15 residues. V lost 5 bases and J lost 4; bases outside the gene matches: 10. The CDR3 here is CASSNPGGSGETQYF. CDR3 DNA: TGTGCCAGCAGTAACCCGGGGGGATCAGGAGAGACCCAGTACTTC.

This clonotype has ten or more counts. The J gene is TRBJ2-1, the V gene TRBV24-1, with TRBD2 matching 16 bases. The trim removed 9 bases at V and 9 bases at J, leaving 10 bases unmatched. The CDR3 contains 16 residues. CDR1 is KGHDR and CDR2 is SFDVKD in the germline V gene. The CDR3 here is CATRPGTSGRASEQFF. In DNA, the CDR3 is TGTGCCACCCGTCCCGGGACTAGCGGGAGGGCCAGTGAGCAGTTCTTC.

This clonotype was counted at least ten times. Here the CDR3 reads CSLRTSGRGGTDTQYF. In DNA, the CDR3 is TGCAGCCTGAGGACTAGCGGGAGGGGTGGGACAGATACGCAGTATTTT. The chain employs TRBV20-1 and TRBJ2-3, with TRBD2 matching over 15 bases. CDR3 length: 16 amino acids. Germline CDR1 and CDR2: DFQATT and SNEGSKA (reference sequence).

The J gene is TRBJ2-1, the V gene TRBV4-1; 10 bases align to TRBD2. In germline, CDR1 is MGHRA, CDR2 YSYEKL. This CDR3 comprises 14 residues. Germline trimming cut 1 base from V and 14 bases from J; bases unmatched to any gene: 8. CDR3 residues: CASSQVGAGGPEFF. Written as DNA, the CDR3 is TGCGCCAGCAGCCAAGTGGGAGCGGGAGGGCCTGAGTTCTTC.

This clonotype was picked up a small number of times. V and J are TRBV19 and TRBJ1-5; D possibly corresponds to TRBD1 (6 bases). Germline values: CDR1 LNHDA, CDR2 SQIVND (reference sequence). V lost 6 bases and J 3 bases, leaving 12 bases between the germline ends. This CDR3 is 14 amino acids long. The CDR3 DNA reads as TGTGCCAGTAGCATTACAGGGCACAATCAGCCCCAGCATTTT. Translating gives CASSITGHNQPQHF. Based on the CDR3 plus reference TRBV19 and TRBJ1-5, the full variable domain is DGGITQSPKYLFRKEGQNVTLSCEQNLNHDAMYWYRQDPGQGLRLIYYSQIVNDFQKGDIAEGYSVSREKKESFPLTVTSAQKNPTAFYLCASSITGHNQPQHFGDGTRLSIL.

This clonotype came up many times. The rearrangement links TRBV27 to TRBJ1-4, with TRBD1 matching 10 bases. The V segment lost 5 bases and the J segment 9 bases; nucleotides outside the gene matches: 12. The germline gives CDR1 MNHEY, CDR2 SMNVEV (reference sequence). This CDR3 has 16 amino acids. As DNA, the CDR3 is TGTGCCAGCAGTGCGTTATCGACAGGGGGCGATAAAAAACTGTTTTTT. It codes for CASSALSTGGDKKLFF.

This clonotype was counted many times. This rearrangement joins TRBV12-3 or TRBV12-4 to TRBJ1-1; no reliable D call. V lost 3 bases to trimming and J lost 1 base, with 9 bases between them. The CDR3 runs to 14 residues. The CDR3 DNA is TGTGCCAGCAGTTTGAGTCCCCCGAACACTGAAGCTTTCTTT. This sequence encodes CASSLSPPNTEAFF.